Given below is one T cell receptor beta chain in context. Its specificity is unknown. Terminally differentiated effector memory CD45RA+ cells were left out of the naive CD8 fraction, which was CD45RO-negative and positively selected for CCR7. Caucasian adults living in Nashville, Tennessee, provided all samples. The data are from a study of shared clonotypes between healthy human individuals. General study points: Shared clonotypes: roughly 4.5% naive CD4, about 3.5% naive CD8, 2% to 2.5% memory CD4, under 0.5% memory CD8. Relative to their counterparts shared across all four donors, non-shared clonotypes exhibited diminished generation probabilities.

CDR3 length equals 12 residues. V was shortened by 2 bases and J by 7 bases, with 9 bases between the two germline ends. CDR1 and CDR2 (germline): WSHSY, SAAADI. The assay was immunoSEQ multiplex PCR, and TCRdb's table has in-frame clones only and misses some. The data hold roughly 550,000 clones, with about 95% observed a single time. The genes are TRBV10-2 and TRBJ2-7; the D is unclear. The TCR comes from a woman in her 30s in good health. Input material: naive CD8+ T cells sorted from blood. Here the CDR3 DNA reads TGCGCCAGCAGTGAGATTAGCTGGGAGCAGTACTTC. It specifies CASSEISWEQYF.